The 7 T cell receptor beta chains presented below share a single source sample, sequenced in a study of cytomegalovirus exposure and HLA in healthy donors. Both 60 Vbeta primers and 13 Jbeta primers went into the PCR. The assay was immunoSEQ multiplex PCR, and TCRdb's table has in-frame clones only and misses some. This sample has 150,000 to 200,000 clones, with 70% to 85% found just once. Sequenced material: PBMCs. These TCRs come from a man aged 45-60 years in good health and CMV-seropositive.

The V gene is TRBV6-1, the J gene TRBJ2-7; 7 nucleotides line up with TRBD2. The CDR3 has 12 amino acids. The J segment lost 11 bases and the V segment lost 1 base, leaving 5 bases of the junction unmatched. Germline V gene lookup returns CDR1 MNHNS and CDR2 SASEGT. Here the CDR3 reads CASSEGWTRKYV. CDR3 nucleotides: TGTGCCAGCAGTGAAGGGTGGACTAGGAAGTACGTC.

This clone was detected a few times. This chain connects TRBV4-1 to TRBJ2-3, with 7 bases identical to TRBD2. CDR1 is MGHRA, CDR2 YSYEKL, per germline. The length of the CDR3 is 16 residues. Germline trimming cut 1 base from V and 0 bases from J; bases unmatched to any gene: 4. The CDR3 sequence is CASSQGTSRSTDTQYF. CDR3 DNA: TGCGCCAGCAGCCAAGGGACTAGTCGTAGCACAGATACGCAGTATTTT.

The chain combines TRBV7-9 with TRBJ1-2; D not certain. Germline V lookup: CDR1 SEHNR, CDR2 FQNEAQ (reference sequence). Trimming removed 7 bases at V and 0 bases at J, with 24 bases between. This CDR3 spans 18 amino acids. This CDR3 reads CASTNPPPSQAANYGYTF. Here the CDR3 DNA reads TGTGCCAGCACCAACCCTCCCCCCAGCCAGGCAGCTAACTATGGCTACACCTTC.

V is TRBV21-1 and J is TRBJ1-5; the D call in the table, TRBD1, was not verified against the DNA. TRBV21-1 is marked as a pseudogene. There are 16 residues in the CDR3. This CDR3 is CASSKGDRGSNQPQHF. In nucleotides, the CDR3 is TGTGCCAGCAGCAAGGGGGACAGGGGTAGCAATCAGCCCCAGCATTTT.

V is TRBV27 and J is TRBJ2-6; no clear D. This CDR3 has 13 amino acids. V lost 10 bases and J 0 bases, leaving 7 bases between the germline ends. From germline, CDR1 is MNHEY and CDR2 SMNVEV (reference sequence). The CDR3 here is CATQFSGANVLTF. The CDR3 nucleotides read TGTGCCACCCAGTTCTCTGGGGCCAACGTCCTGACTTTC.

This rearrangement joins TRBV27 to TRBJ1-5; D not resolved. Trimming removed 5 bases from V and 2 bases from J, with 10 bases in between. Germline CDR1 MNHEY, CDR2 SMNVEV (reference sequence). The CDR3 consists of 14 residues. The CDR3 is CASSPRNRNQPQHF. The CDR3 DNA reads TGTGCCAGCAGTCCCAGGAATCGCAATCAGCCCCAGCATTTT.

The chain is built from TRBV7-8 and TRBJ2-5; no reliable D call. Trimming left V 5 bases short and J 7 bases short, with 8 bases between. The CDR3 is made up of 11 amino acids. Per the germline V gene, CDR1 is SGHVS and CDR2 is FQNEAQ. CDR3: CASSLIGTQYF. For the CDR3, the DNA is TGTGCCAGCAGCCTAATCGGGACCCAGTACTTC.